These 32 T cell receptor beta chains were all obtained from the same sample, sequenced in a study of blood T cell repertoires in COVID-19. Profiled with immunoSEQ multiplex PCR; TCRdb holds only in-frame clones, not every one. The table records 150,000 to 200,000 clones, approximately 80% of them present only once. Sequencing used peripheral blood. Receptors were obtained from a human donor in a cohort sampled during active COVID-19.

The V gene is TRBV7-9, the J gene TRBJ1-1; 9 bases are a match to TRBD1. CDR3 length: 14 residues. Germline V gene data show CDR1 as SEHNR and CDR2 as FQNEAQ (reference sequence). J lost 7 bases, V lost 1 base, and 4 bases had no gene match. The DNA of the CDR3 is TGTGCCAGCAGCTTAGGCTGGGACAGGGTTGAAGCTTTCTTT. It is translated as CASSLGWDRVEAFF.

This clone has more than one count but fewer than ten. The V and J genes are TRBV6-2 or TRBV6-3 and TRBJ2-7; no definite D call. This CDR3 comprises 12 residues. Trimming took 5 bases from V and 3 from J, leaving 8 bases between them. Germline lookup yields CDR1 MNHEY and CDR2 SVGEGT. The CDR3, as DNA: TGTGCCAGCAGTCTACAGAACTACGAGCAGTACTTC. This sequence encodes CASSLQNYEQYF.

This clone was counted between two and nine times. This sequence joins TRBV3-1 (or the pseudogene TRBV3-2) and TRBJ1-1; TRBD1 is a possible D gene (6 bases). Trimming shortened V by 4 bases and J by 6 bases, and 15 bases separated the two germline ends. This CDR3 has 14 amino acids. Germline V gene lookup returns CDR1 LGHDT and CDR2 YNNKEL (reference sequence). The DNA for the CDR3 is TGTGCCAGCAGCCCGCTATACGGGGGGCCTGAAGCTTTCTTT. This encodes CASSPLYGGPEAFF.

The chain has TRBV19 and TRBJ2-1; D is possibly TRBD2 (5 bases). V was pared by 2 bases and J by 13 bases, with 15 bases between. The germline V gene encodes CDR1 LNHDA and CDR2 SQIVND (reference sequence). The CDR3 is made up of 13 amino acids. The CDR3 region is CASSIQEGAIQFF. CDR3 DNA sequence: TGTGCCAGTAGTATACAAGAGGGAGCCATCCAGTTCTTC. The full variable domain, in which reference TRBV19 and TRBJ2-1 provide the parts outside the CDR3, is DGGITQSPKYLFRKEGQNVTLSCEQNLNHDAMYWYRQDPGQGLRLIYYSQIVNDFQKGDIAEGYSVSREKKESFPLTVTSAQKNPTAFYLCASSIQEGAIQFFGPGTRLTVL.

The chain joins TRBV6-5 to TRBJ1-6; possible D gene TRBD1, 5 bases. Germline V gene data show CDR1 as MNHEY and CDR2 as SVGAGI. This CDR3 has 13 amino acids. The V end was cut by 7 bases, the J end by 5 bases, with 9 bases between. The CDR3, as DNA: TGTGCCAGCATGAACAGGAATAATTCACCCCTCCACTTT. It codes for CASMNRNNSPLHF.

The V gene is TRBV6-6, the J gene TRBJ2-7, with a possible D match to TRBD1 (5 bases). The CDR3 length is 14 residues. Trimming left V 0 bases short and J 6 bases short, with 12 bases between. Germline values: CDR1 MNHNY, CDR2 SVGAGI (reference sequence). CDR3 sequence: CASSYSKTVPEQYF. The CDR3 nucleotides are TGTGCCAGCAGTTACTCCAAGACAGTACCCGAGCAGTACTTC.

The V gene is TRBV3-1 (or the pseudogene TRBV3-2), the J gene TRBJ1-1, with 7 bases matching TRBD1. The V gene's germline CDR1 is LGHDT and CDR2 YNNKEL (reference sequence). The CDR3 runs 22 residues. The junction had 28 bases not matched to a gene; V was cut back by 1 base and J by 5 bases. Here the CDR3 reads CASSQVAGGGGANRGRRTEAFF. In DNA form, the CDR3 reads TGTGCCAGCAGCCAAGTGGCTGGAGGGGGTGGCGCGAACAGGGGTAGAAGGACTGAAGCTTTCTTT.

This chain uses TRBV7-8 with TRBJ1-1; possible D gene TRBD1, 5 bases. The V gene's germline CDR1 is SGHVS and CDR2 FQNEAQ. Trimming took 5 bases from V and 5 from J, leaving 15 bases between them. The CDR3 length is 14 residues. The CDR3 protein is CASSLGELGTEAFF. The CDR3 nucleotides read TGTGCCAGCAGCCTAGGGGAGCTGGGTACTGAAGCTTTCTTT.

V usage is TRBV5-1 and J usage is TRBJ2-5; 8 positions agree with TRBD2. Germline V gene sequence: CDR1 SGHRS, CDR2 YFSETQ. V was clipped by 6 bases and J by 5 bases; unmatched bases: 6. The CDR3 totals 13 residues. The DNA of the CDR3 is TGCGCCAGCACTCCGGGGGGGGCGGAGACCCAGTACTTC. Protein sequence: CASTPGGAETQYF.

The rearrangement uses TRBV27 and TRBJ2-1; TRBD1 matches at 8 bases. The CDR3 spans 15 residues. V lost 0 bases, J lost 7 bases, and 5 bases stayed unmatched. Looked up from germline, CDR1 is MNHEY and CDR2 is SMNVEV (reference sequence). The CDR3 loop is CASSLSGTGKNEQFF. For the CDR3, the DNA is TGTGCCAGCAGTTTATCAGGGACAGGAAAGAATGAGCAGTTCTTC.

The chain recombines TRBV7-2 with TRBJ1-2; 7 positions match TRBD1. The ends lost 5 bases at V and 4 bases at J; junction bases unmatched: 4. The CDR3 spans 13 residues. The germline CDR1 and CDR2 sequences are SGHTA and FQGNSA. CDR3 loop: CASSSGQVYGYTF. As DNA, the CDR3 is TGTGCCAGCAGCAGTGGACAGGTCTATGGCTACACCTTC.

The chain combines TRBV6-5 with TRBJ1-1, with unresolved D. Germline loops: CDR1 MNHEY, CDR2 SVGAGI. The ends were cut back, 5 bases at V and 1 base at J, with 11 bases in the middle. The CDR3 covers 14 residues. CDR3 coding DNA: TGTGCCAGCAGTCCTGGCCGAAGGAACACTGAAGCTTTCTTT. Its translation: CASSPGRRNTEAFF.

CDR3 loop: CASSLVPGDTQYF. In DNA form, the CDR3 reads TGTGCCAGCAGCTTAGTTCCGGGGGATACGCAGTATTTT. The chain joins TRBV11-3 to TRBJ2-3, with a weak D call TRBD2 (5 bases). The V gene's germline CDR1 is SGHNT and CDR2 YENEEA. Trimming stripped 1 base from V and 6 bases from J, with 8 bases between. The CDR3 loop spans 13 amino acids.

V gene TRBV18 combines with J gene TRBJ2-7; TRBD1 is a possible D gene (5 bases). Deletions cut 3 bases from V and 5 bases from J, with 14 bases between. The CDR3 runs to 14 residues. Germline lookup yields CDR1 KGHSH and CDR2 LQKENI. This CDR3 reads CASSPPGPADEQYF. Written as DNA, the CDR3 is TGTGCCAGCTCACCTCCAGGGCCCGCGGACGAGCAGTACTTC.

The chain couples TRBV18 to TRBJ2-7; perhaps TRBD1 as D (6 bases). Per the germline V gene, CDR1 is KGHSH and CDR2 is LQKENI. The CDR3 sequence is 14 residues long. The ends were cut back, 10 bases at V and 5 bases at J, with 21 bases in the middle. This CDR3 is CATQGTVNLDEQYF. As DNA, the CDR3 is TGTGCCACCCAGGGGACGGTGAATTTGGACGAGCAGTACTTC.

The chain links TRBV7-2 to TRBJ2-7, with TRBD2 matching 12 bases. Germline V gives CDR1 SGHTA, CDR2 FQGNSA. After removal of 4 bases from V and 6 bases from J, the junction contained 7 bases not matched to a gene. The CDR3 is 15 residues long. CDR3 coding DNA: TGTGCCAGCAGCTCTACTAGCGGGAGGTTTGCCGAGCAGTACTTC. Residues: CASSSTSGRFAEQYF.

The gene calls are TRBV10-1 and TRBJ2-1; 9 bases line up with TRBD2. The CDR3 contains 14 residues. Per the germline V gene, CDR1 is WNHNN and CDR2 is SYGVQD (reference sequence). The V gene end was trimmed by 3 bases and the J gene end by 9 bases; junction bases not matched to a gene: 6. This CDR3 reads CASSDGGSGSEQFF. The DNA for the CDR3 is TGCGCCAGCAGTGATGGTGGTAGCGGGAGTGAGCAGTTCTTC.

This chain uses TRBV24-1 with TRBJ2-1, with a weak D call TRBD1 (5 bases). This CDR3 has 16 residues. CDR1 and CDR2 (germline): KGHDR, SFDVKD. V gave up 2 bases and J gave up 0 bases, with 10 bases separating them. CDR3 protein: CATSDSTASSYNEQFF. In DNA, the CDR3 is TGTGCCACCAGTGATTCGACAGCGAGCTCCTACAATGAGCAGTTCTTC.

The V gene is TRBV19, the J gene TRBJ2-1; tentatively, D is TRBD2 (7 bases). From germline, CDR1 is LNHDA and CDR2 SQIVND (reference sequence). Trimming took 5 bases from V and 4 from J, leaving 15 bases between them. The CDR3 has 15 residues. The CDR3 DNA reads TGTGCCAGTAGTGGAAAGGGGGGGGCGTACAATGAGCAGTTCTTC. As protein: CASSGKGGAYNEQFF.

The chain links TRBV10-3 to TRBJ1-4; D is ambiguous. V was cut by 3 bases and J by 1 base, with 9 bases left in between. This CDR3 contains 15 residues. The germline CDR1 and CDR2 sequences are ENHRY and SYGVKD. The CDR3 sequence: CAISDFGGTNEKLFF. The DNA of the CDR3 is TGTGCCATCAGTGATTTTGGAGGAACTAATGAAAAACTGTTTTTT.

This chain joins TRBV2 and TRBJ2-5, with D perhaps TRBD1 (5 bases). The CDR3 is 12 residues long. Per germline, CDR1 SNHLY and CDR2 FYNNEI. V lost 6 bases and J 2 bases, leaving 7 bases between the germline ends. In DNA, the CDR3 is TGTGCCAGCAGCCCAGGGCAAGAGACCCAGTACTTC. It is translated as CASSPGQETQYF.

This clone was observed once. In the same sample, other DNA sequences code for this CDR3. The gene calls are TRBV27 and TRBJ2-5, with TRBD2 as a possible D gene (6 bases). The V gene lost 0 bases and the J gene lost 2 bases, with 7 bases spanning the gap. Germline V lookup: CDR1 MNHEY, CDR2 SMNVEV (reference sequence). The CDR3 has 14 residues. The CDR3 protein is CASSLSRGQETQYF. The CDR3 bases are TGTGCCAGCAGTTTATCGCGGGGACAAGAGACCCAGTACTTC.

The J gene is TRBJ2-3, the V gene TRBV11-2, with TRBD1 matching over 9 bases. The CDR3 has 16 amino acids. With 1 base clipped from V and 5 bases from J, the junction kept 7 bases outside the gene matches. CDR1 and CDR2 (germline): SGHAT, FQNNGV. CDR3: CASSLVWDRAEDTQYF. CDR3 DNA sequence: TGTGCCAGCAGCTTAGTGTGGGACAGGGCTGAAGATACGCAGTATTTT.

This clone has only a few counts. CDR3 region: CASGLWQVGQPQHF. The CDR3 DNA sequence: TGTGCTAGTGGTTTATGGCAGGTTGGTCAGCCCCAGCATTTT. The V and J genes are TRBV12-5 and TRBJ1-5; D uncertain. The CDR3 is 14 residues long. V was clipped by 3 bases and J by 6 bases, with 12 bases between them. Germline V lookup: CDR1 LGHNT, CDR2 FRNRAP.

The V call is TRBV6-5, the J call TRBJ1-1; D remains ambiguous. Between the trimmed V and J ends, which lost 10 bases and 1 base, there was a span of 19 bases. The CDR3 consists of 15 residues. Per the germline V gene, CDR1 is MNHEY and CDR2 is SVGAGI. The CDR3 bases are TGTGCCACCAGAGTTTCCCGAGTCGGGAACACTGAAGCTTTCTTT. It encodes CATRVSRVGNTEAFF.

The V call is TRBV11-2, the J call TRBJ1-2, with 8 bases that match TRBD1. The junction had 10 bases not matched to a gene; V was cut back by 6 bases and J by 1 base. Germline V gives CDR1 SGHAT, CDR2 FQNNGV. The CDR3 runs 16 residues. The CDR3 DNA reads TGTGCCAGCAGACCCATGACAGGGGACCGTAACTATGGCTACACCTTC. Its translation: CASRPMTGDRNYGYTF.

This clone was counted only a few times. The V call is TRBV3-1 (or the pseudogene TRBV3-2), the J call TRBJ2-4; D may be TRBD2 (6 bases). The germline V gene encodes CDR1 LGHDT and CDR2 YNNKEL (reference sequence). The length of the CDR3 is 14 residues. V was shortened by 8 bases and J by 1 base, with 12 bases between the two germline ends. CDR3 region: CASRGGTAKNIQYF. DNA of the CDR3: TGTGCCAGCCGGGGAGGAACGGCCAAAAACATTCAGTACTTC.

J is TRBJ1-5 and V is TRBV7-2; 7 bases map to TRBD1. Germline CDR1 reads SGHTA; CDR2 reads FQGNSA. The J segment lost 6 bases and the V segment lost 4 bases, leaving 3 bases of the junction unmatched. This CDR3 contains 13 residues. The CDR3 nucleotides read TGTGCCAGCAGCTACAGGGGCCGTCAGCCCCAGCATTTT. Amino acid sequence: CASSYRGRQPQHF.

The chain has TRBV4-3 and TRBJ1-2; TRBD1 agrees at 8 bases. The CDR3 has 15 amino acids. J gave up 3 bases and V 0 bases, and 3 bases lay outside the gene matches. CDR1 is LGHNA, CDR2 YSLEER, per germline. CDR3 DNA: TGCGCCAGCAGCCAAGAAATGACAGGGGACTATGGCTACACCTTC. This encodes CASSQEMTGDYGYTF.

This clone came up a few times. V usage is TRBV5-6 and J usage is TRBJ2-1; D gene ambiguous. The germline V gene has CDR1 SGHDT and CDR2 YYEEEE. This CDR3 has 12 residues. The V gene lost 3 bases and the J gene lost 8 bases, with 9 bases spanning the gap. The CDR3 DNA reads as TGTGCCAGCAGCTATCGGTCCCATGAGCAGTTCTTC. Translated: CASSYRSHEQFF.

V usage is TRBV7-8 and J usage is TRBJ2-4; weak D call: TRBD2 (5 bases). The CDR3 consists of 16 residues. The germline V and J ends were trimmed by 1 base and 9 bases, with 19 bases remaining between them. CDR1 is SGHVS and CDR2 is FQNEAQ in the germline V gene. The CDR3: CASSLGAAGVAGIQYF. The CDR3 DNA follows: TGTGCCAGCAGCTTAGGGGCAGCTGGGGTTGCGGGCATTCAGTACTTC.

The chain carries TRBV9 and TRBJ2-3; no definite D call. This CDR3 comprises 13 residues. Germline-derived CDR1 and CDR2 are SGDLS and YYNGEE. Trimming took off 4 bases at V and 4 bases at J, with 10 bases between the two ends. The CDR3 is CASSPPPADTQYF. The DNA of the CDR3 is TGTGCCAGCAGCCCCCCCCCTGCAGATACGCAGTATTTT.